Listed below are T cell receptor beta chains from one sample, sequenced in a study of siplizumab effects on memory and regulatory T cells. Libraries were prepared by immunoSEQ multiplex PCR; TCRdb keeps only in-frame clonotypes and omits some of them. The table records around 100,000 clones, around 92% of them present only once. Sequencing was done on a sample of Tregs sorted from blood. These receptor sequences come from a human donor in good health. The CDR3 runs from the conserved cysteine through the conserved F or W. A D gene is named only where the DNA matches it firmly. Clone size appears in some rows only: once, few, many, or a class for an expanded clone.

J: TRBJ2-7; V: TRBV19; size: -; D: TRBD1; CDR3: CASKSRQGAYEQYF; DNA: TGTGCCAGTAAATCGAGGCAGGGGGCCTACGAGCAGTACTTC
J: TRBJ2-3; V: TRBV6-6; size: once; D: -; CDR3: CASSYSMPSGDTQYF; DNA: TGTGCCAGCAGTTACTCGATGCCGTCAGGGGATACGCAGTATTTT
J: TRBJ2-5; V: TRBV2; size: -; D: TRBD1; CDR3: CASNGQGQETQYF; DNA: TGTGCCAGCAACGGACAGGGACAAGAGACCCAGTACTTC
J: TRBJ2-3; V: TRBV12-5; size: -; D: TRBD2; CDR3: CASGRQPTSGQILYTDTQYF; DNA: TGTGCTAGTGGTCGCCAGCCCACTAGCGGGCAAATCCTCTACACAGATACGCAGTATTTT
J: TRBJ2-1; V: TRBV4-1; size: -; D: -; CDR3: CASSLGLTQIYNEQFF; DNA: TGCGCCAGCAGCCTAGGACTTACTCAAATCTACAATGAGCAGTTCTTC
J: TRBJ2-7; V: TRBV19; size: -; D: TRBD1; CDR3: CASSMRQGRNEQYF; DNA: TGTGCCAGTAGTATGCGACAGGGTCGCAACGAGCAGTACTTC
J: TRBJ2-1; V: TRBV5-1; size: -; D: TRBD2; CDR3: CASSLRTSGSPSEQFF; DNA: TGCGCCAGCAGCTTGCGGACTAGCGGGAGCCCTAGTGAGCAGTTCTTC
J: TRBJ1-5; V: TRBV21-1; size: -; D: -; CDR3: CASSAPTGQKTEPGNQPQHF; DNA: TGTGCCAGCAGCGCCCCCACGGGACAAAAAACCGAGCCTGGAAATCAGCCCCAGCATTTT
J: TRBJ2-3; V: TRBV9; size: -; D: -; CDR3: CASSAGGTQYF; DNA: TGTGCCAGCAGCGCGGGCGGAACGCAGTATTTT
J: TRBJ2-3; V: TRBV28; size: -; D: TRBD2; CDR3: CASSSSKLAGGEKQYF; DNA: TGTGCCAGCAGTTCTTCTAAACTAGCGGGAGGGGAGAAGCAGTATTTT
J: TRBJ2-1; V: TRBV27; size: -; D: -; CDR3: CASKGSPAAYNEQFF; DNA: TGTGCCAGCAAGGGTAGCCCCGCCGCCTACAATGAGCAGTTCTTC
J: TRBJ2-7; V: TRBV10-3; size: -; D: -; CDR3: CAINPGSDEQYF; DNA: TGTGCCATCAATCCGGGGTCGGACGAGCAGTACTTC
J: TRBJ1-1; V: TRBV12-5; size: -; D: TRBD1; CDR3: CASGPKGTDSSNTEAFF; DNA: TGTGCTAGTGGCCCAAAAGGGACAGACAGCAGCAACACTGAAGCTTTCTTT
J: TRBJ2-3; V: TRBV10-1; size: -; D: -; CDR3: CASSENVGPTDTQYF; DNA: TGCGCCAGCAGTGAGAACGTGGGGCCCACAGATACGCAGTATTTT
J: TRBJ2-2; V: TRBV30; size: -; D: -; CDR3: CAWSVERPGELFF; DNA: TGTGCCTGGAGTGTTGAGAGGCCCGGGGAGCTGTTTTTT
J: TRBJ2-5; V: TRBV7-3; size: -; D: TRBD2; CDR3: CASSKTGLAEETQYF; DNA: TGTGCCAGCAGCAAAACGGGACTAGCGGAAGAGACCCAGTACTTC
J: TRBJ2-1; V: TRBV2; size: -; D: TRBD1; CDR3: CASRRQGSDNEQFF; DNA: TGTGCCAGCAGAAGACAGGGGTCAGACAATGAGCAGTTCTTC
J: TRBJ1-1; V: TRBV5-1; size: -; D: -; CDR3: CASSRGPAEAFF; DNA: TGCGCCAGCAGCCGGGGGCCCGCTGAAGCTTTCTTT
J: TRBJ2-2; V: TRBV7-9; size: -; D: TRBD1; CDR3: CASSSFRQGTNTGELFF; DNA: TGTGCCAGCAGCTCCTTCCGACAGGGAACGAACACCGGGGAGCTGTTTTTT
J: TRBJ2-7; V: TRBV5-4; size: -; D: -; CDR3: CASSFPGGSYEQYF; DNA: TGTGCCAGCAGCTTCCCCGGTGGCTCCTACGAGCAGTACTTC
J: TRBJ2-5; V: TRBV4-2; size: -; D: -; CDR3: CASSQAWRETQYF; DNA: TGTGCCAGCAGCCAAGCATGGCGGGAGACCCAGTACTTC
J: TRBJ2-1; V: TRBV5-1; size: -; D: TRBD2; CDR3: CASSPLAANEQFF; DNA: TGCGCCAGCAGTCCACTAGCGGCCAATGAGCAGTTCTTC
J: TRBJ2-3; V: TRBV5-1; size: once; D: -; CDR3: CASSSSKRSLADTQYF; DNA: TGCGCCAGCAGCTCCTCCAAGCGTTCCCTAGCAGATACGCAGTATTTT
J: TRBJ2-5; V: TRBV20-1; size: once; D: -; CDR3: CSEGYQETQYF; DNA: TGCAGTGAGGGGTACCAAGAGACCCAGTACTTC
J: TRBJ2-3; V: TRBV18; size: -; D: TRBD1; CDR3: CASSGQGRSTDTQYF; DNA: TGTGCCAGCTCCGGACAGGGTAGGAGCACAGATACGCAGTATTTT
J: TRBJ2-6; V: TRBV5-8; size: -; D: -; CDR3: CASSLGVGSGANVLTF; DNA: TGTGCCAGCAGCTTGGGAGTTGGATCAGGGGCCAACGTCCTGACTTTC
J: TRBJ2-2; V: TRBV19; size: -; D: TRBD1; CDR3: CASSRQGANTGELFF; DNA: TGTGCCAGTAGTAGGCAGGGGGCGAACACCGGGGAGCTGTTTTTT
J: TRBJ2-1; V: TRBV14; size: -; D: TRBD2; CDR3: CASSLLGPGGVRFF; DNA: TGTGCCAGCAGCCTTTTAGGACCGGGAGGTGTGCGGTTCTTC
J: TRBJ2-3; V: TRBV29-1; size: -; D: TRBD2; CDR3: CSVTGGSGRDTQYF; DNA: TGCAGCGTGACGGGAGGTAGCGGCCGAGATACGCAGTATTTT
J: TRBJ2-5; V: TRBV21-1; size: -; D: -; CDR3: CASILRERQETQYF; DNA: TGTGCCAGCATCCTCAGAGAAAGGCAAGAGACCCAGTACTTC
J: TRBJ1-6; V: TRBV5-4; size: -; D: -; CDR3: CASSFPDRRNSPLHF; DNA: TGTGCCAGCAGCTTCCCTGACAGGCGGAATTCACCCCTCCACTTT
J: TRBJ2-1; V: TRBV6-5; size: -; D: TRBD2; CDR3: CASSFLAGDVPFF; DNA: TGTGCCAGCAGTTTCCTCGCGGGAGATGTTCCGTTCTTC
J: TRBJ2-1; V: TRBV7-2; size: -; D: -; CDR3: CASSLVVARNEQFF; DNA: TGTGCCAGCAGCTTAGTGGTAGCGAGGAATGAGCAGTTCTTC
J: TRBJ2-1; V: TRBV30; size: -; D: -; CDR3: CAWSGVVRYNERFF; DNA: TGTGCCTGGAGTGGGGTAGTGCGGTACAATGAGCGGTTCTTC
J: TRBJ1-3; V: TRBV29-1; size: -; D: -; CDR3: CSVGTVSGNTIYF; DNA: TGCAGCGTTGGGACAGTCTCTGGAAACACCATATATTTT
J: TRBJ1-1; V: TRBV11-2; size: once; D: -; CDR3: CASSLDGLVRGTEAFF; DNA: TGTGCCAGCAGCTTAGATGGTCTGGTACGGGGCACTGAAGCTTTCTTT
J: TRBJ2-7; V: TRBV28; size: -; D: TRBD2; CDR3: CATRTSGRNEQYF; DNA: TGTGCCACTCGGACTAGCGGGAGAAACGAGCAGTACTTC
J: TRBJ2-3; V: TRBV14; size: -; D: TRBD2; CDR3: CASSLRTTAGSSTDTQYF; DNA: TGTGCCAGCAGCCTTAGGACTACAGCGGGGAGTAGCACAGATACGCAGTATTTT
J: TRBJ2-3; V: TRBV15; size: -; D: -; CDR3: CATSRDFSFVTQYF; DNA: TGTGCCACCAGCAGAGATTTCTCTTTCGTTACGCAGTATTTT
J: TRBJ2-1; V: TRBV5-1; size: -; D: TRBD1; CDR3: CASSPLGQAYNEQFF; DNA: TGCGCCAGCAGCCCCCTAGGACAGGCTTACAATGAGCAGTTCTTC
J: TRBJ2-2; V: TRBV19; size: -; D: TRBD2; CDR3: CASSIQGLAGGRTGELFF; DNA: TGTGCCAGTAGTATTCAGGGACTAGCGGGAGGTAGGACCGGGGAGCTGTTTTTT
J: TRBJ2-1; V: TRBV7-9; size: -; D: -; CDR3: CASSLGLLNEQFF; DNA: TGTGCCAGCAGCTTGGGACTTCTAAATGAGCAGTTCTTC